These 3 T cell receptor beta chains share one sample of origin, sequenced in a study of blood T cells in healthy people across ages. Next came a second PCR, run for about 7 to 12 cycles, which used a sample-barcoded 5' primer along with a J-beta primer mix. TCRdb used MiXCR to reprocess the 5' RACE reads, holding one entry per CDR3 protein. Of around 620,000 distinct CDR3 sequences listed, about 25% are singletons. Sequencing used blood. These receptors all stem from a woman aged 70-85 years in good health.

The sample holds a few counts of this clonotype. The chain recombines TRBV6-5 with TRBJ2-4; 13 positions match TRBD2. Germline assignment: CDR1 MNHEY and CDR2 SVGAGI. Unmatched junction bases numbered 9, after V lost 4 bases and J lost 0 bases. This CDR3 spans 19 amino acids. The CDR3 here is CASSSRTSGGTLAKNIQYF. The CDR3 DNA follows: TGTGCCAGCAGTTCAAGGACTAGCGGGGGCACGTTAGCCAAAAACATTCAGTACTTC.

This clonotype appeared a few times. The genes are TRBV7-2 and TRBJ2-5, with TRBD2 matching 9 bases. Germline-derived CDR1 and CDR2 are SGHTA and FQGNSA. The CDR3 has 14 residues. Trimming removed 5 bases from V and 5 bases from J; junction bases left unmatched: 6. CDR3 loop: CASSESTSGETQYF. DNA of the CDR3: TGTGCCAGCAGCGAAAGTACTAGCGGGGAGACCCAGTACTTC.

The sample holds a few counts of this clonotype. CDR3 loop: CASSPPAREQYF. CDR3 nucleotides: TGTGCCAGCAGCCCCCCCGCAAGGGAGCAGTACTTC. V and J are TRBV7-9 and TRBJ2-7, with unresolved D. Germline CDR1 is SEHNR and CDR2 is FQNEAQ (reference sequence). The length of the CDR3 is 12 residues. Trimming pared 5 bases from V and 7 bases from J, leaving 12 bases between.